This T cell receptor beta chain was obtained from a study of T-cell reconstitution after alpha-beta-depleted transplantation in children. This clonotype was recorded many times. Researchers prepared the TCRbeta library using unique molecular identifiers, the study reports. TCRdb recomputed calls from the PCR reads with MiXCR, one row per CDR3 protein. The sample yields 200,000 to 250,000 distinct CDR3 sequences, 9.5% to 15% seen once. The sequence was obtained from a human donor who donated a stem cell graft to a child with acute lymphoblastic leukemia. Specimen: PBMCs from the stem cell graft donor, collected from the stem cell graft.

DNA of the CDR3: TGTGCCAGCAGTTTATGGGGATCCTACAATGAGCAGTTCTTC. Amino acids: CASSLWGSYNEQFF. The chain has TRBV12-3 or TRBV12-4 and TRBJ2-1, with unresolved D. V dropped 2 bases and J dropped 1 base, with 6 bases sitting between them. The CDR3 runs to 14 residues.